The 3 T cell receptor beta chains listed next were all sequenced from one sample in a study of technical replicates of blood from a handful of donors. Using immunoSEQ multiplex PCR, the repertoire was profiled, and TCRdb retains in-frame clones only, with some absent. The sample gives tens of thousands of clones, roughly 93% of which show up once; around 0.25% is in the top ten. Specimen: T cells isolated from PBMCs. These receptors all come from a human donor in good health.

This clone turned up a few times. The genes are TRBV4-2 and TRBJ2-7, with TRBD2 matching over 9 bases. V lost 4 bases, J lost 1 base, and 5 bases stayed unmatched. The CDR3 has 15 amino acids. Germline loops: CDR1 LGHNA, CDR2 YNFKEQ. The CDR3: CASSPLAGKSYEQYF. CDR3 in DNA: TGTGCCAGCAGCCCCCTAGCGGGAAAATCCTACGAGCAGTACTTC.

The chain couples TRBV5-1 to TRBJ1-4, with a tentative D call TRBD1 (6 bases). The length of the CDR3 is 15 residues. In germline, CDR1 is SGHRS, CDR2 YFSETQ. Trimming removed 6 bases at V and 7 bases at J, with 19 bases between. The CDR3 spells CASNVGGGPSEKLFF. The CDR3 bases are TGCGCCAGCAATGTCGGGGGGGGGCCAAGTGAAAAACTGTTTTTT.

This chain connects TRBV15 to TRBJ1-1; 8 nucleotides match TRBD1. Germline V CDR1 and CDR2: LNHNV, YYDKDF (reference sequence). V lost 2 bases to trimming and J lost 4 bases; unmatched junction nucleotides: 6. The CDR3 extends over 15 amino acids. The CDR3 DNA reads TGTGCCACCAGCAGACCCGGGACAGGATTCACTGAAGCTTTCTTT. This codes for CATSRPGTGFTEAFF.